Listed here are 14 T cell receptor beta chains from one sample, sequenced in a study of response to subunit inactivated influenza vaccine. TCRdb independently ran MiXCR on the RT-PCR reads; one entry per CDR3 protein. The sample contains 710,000 or so distinct CDR3 sequences, about a sixth of which appear only once. The sequenced sample was PBMCs from blood, obtained roughly 12 days after vaccination. These receptor sequences come from a man aged 45-65 years who received an inactivated influenza vaccine.

This clonotype was counted at least ten times. This sequence joins TRBV7-8 and TRBJ2-3; D might be TRBD2 (6 bases). This CDR3 has 16 residues. With 2 bases removed from V and 4 bases from J, the gap between germline ends came to 16 bases. Per germline, CDR1 SGHVS and CDR2 FQNEAQ. The DNA for the CDR3 is TGTGCCAGCAGCTTATTCCCGGGAGCAAGCGCAGATACGCAGTATTTT. This encodes CASSLFPGASADTQYF.

This clonotype was found a few times. The chain is built from TRBV3-1 and TRBJ2-7, with D possibly called TRBD1 or TRBD2 (7 bases each). Per the germline V gene, CDR1 is LGHDT and CDR2 is YNNKEL (reference sequence). Trimming removed 5 bases at V and 0 bases at J, with 20 bases between. The CDR3 loop spans 17 amino acids. The DNA of the CDR3 is TGTGCCAGCAGCGACGGAGGCAGGGGGACTAACTCCTACGAGCAGTACTTC. Protein product: CASSDGGRGTNSYEQYF.

The chain uses TRBV11-1 and TRBJ2-2, with D possibly being TRBD1 or TRBD2 (5 bases each). V shed 3 bases and J shed 3 bases, with 20 bases lying between them. CDR3 length: 18 amino acids. The germline CDR1 and CDR2 sequences are SGHAT and FQDESV (reference sequence). CDR3 sequence reads: CASSLSRWNGGYTGELFF. The DNA of the CDR3 is TGTGCCAGCAGCTTGTCCCGGTGGAATGGGGGATACACCGGGGAGCTGTTTTTT.

The V call is TRBV6-2 or TRBV6-3, the J call TRBJ2-1; D assignment may be TRBD1 or TRBD2 (5 bases each). V was shortened by 8 bases and J by 13 bases, with 21 bases between the two germline ends. Per the germline V gene, CDR1 is MNHEY and CDR2 is SVGEGT. The CDR3 spans 13 residues. The CDR3 is CASSGPLNARQFF. CDR3 nucleotide sequence: TGTGCCAGCTCGGGACCGCTAAATGCAAGACAGTTCTTC.

This chain uses TRBV28 with TRBJ1-1, with D possibly matching TRBD1 (5 bases). This CDR3 is 13 amino acids long. Germline V lookup: CDR1 MDHEN, CDR2 SYDVKM. V was cut by 6 bases and J by 1 base, with 9 bases left in between. The CDR3 region has the DNA TGTGCCAGCAGGCAAGACAGGAACACTGAAGCTTTCTTT. This codes for CASRQDRNTEAFF.

The rearrangement links TRBV7-8 to TRBJ1-2; TRBD1 aligns across 9 bases. Germline assignment: CDR1 SGHVS and CDR2 FQNEAQ. V was clipped by 0 bases and J by 3 bases; unmatched bases: 2. The CDR3 covers 15 residues. The chain's CDR3 is CASSLAGQGYYGYTF. Here the CDR3 DNA reads TGTGCCAGCAGCTTAGCGGGACAGGGTTACTATGGCTACACCTTC.

The chain links TRBV12-3 or TRBV12-4 to TRBJ2-7; D is possibly TRBD2 (6 bases). V lost 1 base, J lost 7 bases, and 17 bases lay in between. This CDR3 comprises 15 residues. The CDR3 protein is CASSLGASGGPEQYF. The CDR3 DNA follows: TGTGCCAGCAGTTTAGGGGCTTCTGGAGGGCCTGAGCAGTACTTC.

In its sample, this clonotype was seen once. The gene calls are TRBV5-1 and TRBJ2-7; D uncertain. The CDR3 sequence is 14 residues long. V lost 0 bases, J lost 7 bases, and 14 bases lay in between. Germline V CDR1 and CDR2: SGHRS, YFSETQ. CDR3 sequence (DNA): TGCGCCAGCAGCTTGGACAGCCGGGCCGGAGAGCAGTACTTC. Its protein is CASSLDSRAGEQYF.

The chain joins TRBV7-2 to TRBJ2-5; D is unclear. The V gene's germline CDR1 is SGHTA and CDR2 FQGNSA. Trimming pared 3 bases from V and 7 bases from J, leaving 12 bases between. This CDR3 spans 13 amino acids. The CDR3 spells CASSFPSLGTQYF. CDR3 in DNA: TGTGCCAGCAGCTTTCCCTCCCTGGGGACCCAGTACTTC.

V usage is TRBV6-5 and J usage is TRBJ2-1; 8 positions match TRBD2. Germline lookup yields CDR1 MNHEY and CDR2 SVGAGI. Unmatched junction bases numbered 9, after V lost 3 bases and J lost 2 bases. This CDR3 contains 17 residues. The CDR3 loop reads CASSYQGSGGPYNEQFF. CDR3 bases: TGTGCCAGCAGTTATCAGGGGTCGGGAGGGCCCTACAATGAGCAGTTCTTC.

The V gene is TRBV6-2 or TRBV6-3, the J gene TRBJ2-7; 7 bases align to TRBD1. The CDR3 totals 13 residues. V was pared by 6 bases and J by 9 bases, with 11 bases of the junction left unmatched. Looked up from germline, CDR1 is MNHEY and CDR2 is SVGEGT. CDR3 bases: TGTGCCAGCAGCCGGGACAGCAACTCCGCGCAGTACTTC. Translated, it gives CASSRDSNSAQYF.

The V and J genes are TRBV24-1 and TRBJ2-2; 12 bases line up with TRBD1. Per the germline V gene, CDR1 is KGHDR and CDR2 is SFDVKD. The CDR3 contains 20 residues. Trimming cost V 3 bases and J 6 bases; bases outside gene matches: 16. The CDR3 region is CATSDPTWDRGRSNSGELFF. CDR3 DNA sequence: TGTGCCACCAGTGATCCCACGTGGGACAGGGGGCGAAGTAATTCCGGGGAGCTGTTTTTT.

This chain links TRBV27 with TRBJ2-3; TRBD1 aligns across 8 bases. V dropped 5 bases and J dropped 2; count of bases not matched to a gene: 12. Germline CDR1 is MNHEY and CDR2 is SMNVEV (reference sequence). CDR3 length: 17 amino acids. CDR3 DNA sequence: TGTGCCAGCAGTCCTTTACAGGGGGGCATCCCCACAGATACGCAGTATTTT. Translation: CASSPLQGGIPTDTQYF.

This clonotype was seen a few times. V and J are TRBV18 and TRBJ2-2; no definite D call. Per germline, CDR1 KGHSH and CDR2 LQKENI. The CDR3 spans 12 residues. The V and J ends lost 5 bases and 5 bases respectively, with 6 bases between them. This CDR3 reads CASSFRTGELFF. CDR3 in DNA: TGTGCCAGCTCATTTCGGACCGGGGAGCTGTTTTTT. Full variable domain (remainder filled in from reference TRBV18 and TRBJ2-2): NAGVMQNPRHLVRRRGQEARLRCSPMKGHSHVYWYRQLPEEGLKFMVYLQKENIIDESGMPKERFSAEFPKEGPSILRIQQVVRGDSAAYFCASSFRTGELFFGEGSRLTVL.